The clone carrying this T cell receptor (beta chain) was detected a few times. The antigen is unknown. Generation of TCR cDNA used 5'RACE template switching (which added a universal primer site and UMIs). MiXCR, applied by TCRdb to the 5' RACE reads, yields one record per CDR3 protein. The table has just under 600,000 distinct CDR3 sequences, roughly 14% seen once; the top ten hold more than 13%. The V end lost 6 bases, the J end lost 6 bases, and 18 bases lay between the germline ends. CDR1 is DFQATT and CDR2 is SNEGSKA in the germline V gene (reference sequence). The CDR3 sequence is 15 residues long. The data belong to a study of T cells after yellow fever vaccination. General study results and limits: Within FACS-sorted repertoires, abundant clonotypes contaminating from the bulk population could be present. Reappearance after the booster was observed for most primary-vaccination clones (roughly 97% CD4, around 90% CD8).

The V gene is TRBV20-1, the J gene TRBJ1-6; D not certain. The origin of this receptor is a young man who received the YFV17D yellow fever vaccine. Sequences were derived from PBMCs, sampled on the day of the yellow fever booster vaccination. The CDR3 spells CSATPPGNLNSPLHF. CDR3 sequence (DNA): TGCAGTGCAACCCCTCCGGGGAACCTTAATTCACCCCTCCACTTT.